This T cell receptor (beta chain) appears in the sequencing data of a study of T cell repertoires in cytomegalovirus infection. Turning to the study itself: CMV infection plus the matching HLA type was flagged by public TCR beta signatures. Findings and limits, study-wide: Dominant in the ex vivo response were TCR beta clonotypes restricted by HLA-C and specific for CMV. Based on cumulative public TCR beta family frequency, carriers of CMV plus the relevant HLA were identified.

This clonotype was seen ten or more times. Its target is not known. Via MiXCR, TCRdb re-called the reads, giving one row per CDR3 protein. The profile shows roughly 77,000 distinct CDR3 sequences, about 4.2% of them singletons. Germline CDR1 and CDR2: DFQATT and SNEGSKA (reference sequence). This CDR3 comprises 11 residues. V was cut by 2 bases and J by 8 bases, with 9 bases left in between. Material for sequencing was PBMCs. The chain uses TRBV20-1 and TRBJ1-1; D ambiguous. This sequence was found in a human donor in good health (CMV status not recorded). Some clones in this sample may be carry-over from other donors' samples. The CDR3 DNA sequence: TGCAGTGCTAGATCGGCGGCCGAAGCTTTCTTT. Translated, it gives CSARSAAEAFF.